These 30 T cell receptor beta chains originate from one sample sequenced in a study of blood T cell repertoires in COVID-19. Sequenced by immunoSEQ multiplex PCR; TCRdb stores in-frame clones only, minus some. The sample records a few hundred thousand clones, around 85% being singletons. Input material: peripheral blood. These receptors all come from a woman aged 18-29 years with acute or convalescent COVID-19.

The J gene is TRBJ2-7, the V gene TRBV10-3; 10 bases match TRBD1. This CDR3 spans 14 amino acids. Germline trimming cut 4 bases from V and 6 bases from J; bases unmatched to any gene: 6. Germline CDR1 reads ENHRY; CDR2 reads SYGVKD. Here the CDR3 reads CAISAGTGVFEQYF. The CDR3 DNA sequence: TGTGCCATCAGTGCCGGGACAGGGGTCTTCGAGCAGTACTTC.

The chain uses TRBV3-1 (or the pseudogene TRBV3-2) and TRBJ2-7; a possible D gene is TRBD2 (6 bases). V was shortened by 4 bases and J by 2 bases, with 15 bases between the two germline ends. Germline V gene lookup returns CDR1 LGHDT and CDR2 YNNKEL (reference sequence). This CDR3 region has 15 residues. In DNA, the CDR3 is TGTGCCAGCAGCCCAACCTCTAGCGCGGCCTACGAGCAGTACTTC. Its translation is CASSPTSSAAYEQYF.

The gene calls are TRBV6-5 and TRBJ2-7; TRBD1 matches 7 bases. V dropped 5 bases and J dropped 3; count of bases not matched to a gene: 7. The CDR3 is made up of 14 amino acids. Germline assignment: CDR1 MNHEY and CDR2 SVGAGI. The CDR3 here is CASSPWTGGYEQYF. The CDR3 DNA reads as TGTGCCAGCAGTCCTTGGACAGGAGGCTACGAGCAGTACTTC.

This clone was detected once. The genes are TRBV5-1 and TRBJ1-2; 8 bases are a match to TRBD1. Germline loops: CDR1 SGHRS, CDR2 YFSETQ. V shed 4 bases, J shed 4 bases, and the junction held 6 bases outside the gene matches. This CDR3 comprises 14 residues. The CDR3 here is CASSVTTGGYGYTF. As DNA, the CDR3 is TGCGCCAGCAGCGTAACTACAGGGGGCTATGGCTACACCTTC.

The V gene is TRBV24-1, the J gene TRBJ2-1, with TRBD2 matching 12 bases. The germline V gene encodes CDR1 KGHDR and CDR2 SFDVKD. CDR3 size: 19 residues. V trimming: 1 base; J trimming: 1 base; junction bases outside the gene matches: 7. The CDR3 sequence is CATSDFGLAGGSSYNEQFF. CDR3 in DNA: TGTGCCACCAGTGATTTCGGGCTAGCGGGAGGGTCATCCTACAATGAGCAGTTCTTC.

Concerning this clone itself: Distinct nucleotide sequences in the sample also encode this CDR3. The genes are TRBV5-1 and TRBJ2-2, with 8 bases fitting TRBD1. The V segment lost 1 base and the J segment 6 bases; nucleotides outside the gene matches: 5. Germline V gives CDR1 SGHRS, CDR2 YFSETQ. The CDR3 is 15 residues long. CDR3 region: CASSLRQGKAGELFF. The CDR3 nucleotides read TGCGCCAGCAGCTTGAGACAGGGGAAGGCCGGGGAGCTGTTTTTT.

The CDR3 DNA reads as TGTGCCTGGAGTGAATCGGATAATTCACCCCTCCACTTT. This codes for CAWSESDNSPLHF. The gene calls are TRBV30 and TRBJ1-6; the D is unclear. Germline values: CDR1 GTSNPN, CDR2 SVGIG (reference sequence). The CDR3 spans 13 residues. V shed 1 base and J shed 5 bases, with 6 bases lying between them.

The sample holds one count of this clone. The chain uses TRBV7-2 and TRBJ2-2; 7 positions agree with TRBD2. Per germline, CDR1 SGHTA and CDR2 FQGNSA. V lost 7 bases to trimming and J lost 7 bases; unmatched junction nucleotides: 9. The CDR3 has 14 amino acids. As DNA, the CDR3 is TGTGCCAGCAACCTTGGGGGAGGGATCGGGGAGCTGTTTTTT. It is translated as CASNLGGGIGELFF.

This clone has a single count. The rearrangement uses TRBV6-1 and TRBJ1-5; TRBD1 aligns across 8 bases. Germline CDR1 is MNHNS and CDR2 is SASEGT. V dropped 3 bases and J dropped 7; count of bases not matched to a gene: 8. This CDR3 has 15 residues. CDR3 amino acids: CASSDPGQGAQPQHF. The CDR3 DNA sequence: TGTGCCAGCAGTGATCCTGGACAGGGAGCGCAGCCCCAGCATTTT.

Concerning this clone itself: This same CDR3 is encoded by further DNA sequences in the sample. The V gene is TRBV24-1, the J gene TRBJ2-5; 8 positions match TRBD2. Looked up from germline, CDR1 is KGHDR and CDR2 is SFDVKD. The ends lost 4 bases at V and 5 bases at J; junction bases unmatched: 8. The CDR3 is 15 amino acids. Written as DNA, the CDR3 is TGTGCCACCAGTGACCCCGGGACTAGTGGCGAGACCCAGTACTTC. Translation gives CATSDPGTSGETQYF.

This chain links TRBV6-5 with TRBJ2-5; possible D gene TRBD1, 6 bases. Germline loops: CDR1 MNHEY, CDR2 SVGAGI. The CDR3 length is 14 residues. V was shortened by 2 bases and J by 6 bases, with 13 bases between the two germline ends. CDR3 in DNA: TGTGCCAGCAGTTACGTGGGGGCCGTCAAGACCCAGTACTTC. It specifies CASSYVGAVKTQYF.

V usage is TRBV9 and J usage is TRBJ1-2; possibly TRBD1 for D (5 bases). The V gene lost 4 bases and the J gene lost 4 bases, with 17 bases spanning the gap. Germline lookup yields CDR1 SGDLS and CDR2 YYNGEE. This CDR3 is 15 amino acids long. The CDR3 coding sequence is TGTGCCAGCAGCCCGAAGGGGTTATCAAGCTATGGCTACACCTTC. Protein: CASSPKGLSSYGYTF.

This clone was picked up one time. This sequence joins TRBV14 and TRBJ2-7; 9 bases are a match to TRBD2. V dropped 1 base and J dropped 4; count of bases not matched to a gene: 2. CDR1 and CDR2 (germline): SGHDN, FVKESK. CDR3 length: 14 amino acids. The CDR3 region has the DNA TGTGCCAGCAGCCAAGGCGGGGGGGCGTACGAGCAGTACTTC. Translating gives CASSQGGGAYEQYF. The whole variable domain, remainder taken from reference TRBV14 and TRBJ2-7, is EAGVTQFPSHSVIEKGQTVTLRCDPISGHDNLYWYRRVMGKEIKFLLHFVKESKQDESGMPNNRFLAERTGGTYSTLKVQPAELEDSGVYFCASSQGGGAYEQYFGPGTRLTVT.

The rearrangement uses TRBV27 and TRBJ2-5; D not certain. V lost 3 bases, J lost 0 bases, and 11 bases lay in between. Germline V gene sequence: CDR1 MNHEY, CDR2 SMNVEV (reference sequence). This CDR3 contains 15 residues. CDR3 coding DNA: TGTGCCAGCAGTTTGTCTGCAGTCTACCAAGAGACCCAGTACTTC. Translating it yields CASSLSAVYQETQYF.

The CDR3, as DNA: TGCGCCAGCAGTGGGGGGGACAGGGGCTCCAATCAGCCCCAGCATTTT. The encoded protein is CASSGGDRGSNQPQHF. This chain links TRBV10-1 with TRBJ1-5; 10 bases are a match to TRBD1. Germline values: CDR1 WNHNN, CDR2 SYGVQD (reference sequence). J was trimmed by 3 bases and V by 4 bases; bases with no gene match: 6. The CDR3 covers 16 residues.

The chain is built from TRBV12-5 and TRBJ2-1; 9 bases agree with TRBD2. Trimming took 3 bases from V and 3 from J; bases not matched to a gene: 3. Germline lookup yields CDR1 LGHNT and CDR2 FRNRAP. The CDR3 loop spans 15 amino acids. In nucleotides, the CDR3 is TGTGCTAGTGGTTTATTAGCGGGGGACTACAATGAGCAGTTCTTC. Residues: CASGLLAGDYNEQFF. The full variable domain, rest sourced from reference TRBV12-5 and TRBJ2-1, is DARVTQTPRHKVTEMGQEVTMRCQPILGHNTVFWYRQTMMQGLELLAYFRNRAPLDDSGMPKDRFSAEMPDATLATLKIQPSEPRDSAVYFCASGLLAGDYNEQFFGPGTRLTVL.

This rearrangement joins TRBV7-8 to TRBJ2-7; 9 nucleotides line up with TRBD2. The V gene's germline CDR1 is SGHVS and CDR2 FQNEAQ. The CDR3 length is 16 residues. Unmatched junction bases numbered 8, after V lost 5 bases and J lost 0 bases. Here the CDR3 DNA reads TGTGCCAGCAGCGCGGTCCATAGCGGGGGCTCCTACGAGCAGTACTTC. It encodes CASSAVHSGGSYEQYF.

This chain connects TRBV2 to TRBJ2-7; D may be TRBD2 (6 bases). The CDR3 is 15 amino acids. The germline V gene encodes CDR1 SNHLY and CDR2 FYNNEI. V lost 3 bases to trimming and J lost 0 bases, with 12 bases between them. The CDR3 spells CASSDRGRDSYEQYF. In DNA, the CDR3 is TGTGCCAGCAGTGATAGAGGGCGGGACTCCTACGAGCAGTACTTC.

The J gene is TRBJ2-3, the V gene TRBV19; TRBD2 agrees at 7 bases. Germline trimming cut 6 bases from V and 1 base from J; bases unmatched to any gene: 7. Germline CDR1 LNHDA, CDR2 SQIVND (reference sequence). The CDR3 sequence is 15 residues long. The CDR3 is CASSIEGRGTDTQYF. CDR3 DNA sequence: TGTGCCAGTAGCATTGAAGGGAGGGGCACAGATACGCAGTATTTT.

The rearrangement links TRBV9 to TRBJ2-3; 8 positions agree with TRBD2. Germline trimming cut 3 bases from V and 3 bases from J; bases unmatched to any gene: 15. The V gene's germline CDR1 is SGDLS and CDR2 YYNGEE. This CDR3 has 18 amino acids. The CDR3 sequence is CASSDPDTGGVVTDTQYF. DNA of the CDR3: TGTGCCAGCAGCGACCCGGATACCGGGGGGGTTGTAACAGATACGCAGTATTTT.

This chain connects TRBV2 to TRBJ1-1; D is unclear. Trimming pared 0 bases from V and 1 base from J, leaving 9 bases between. Looked up from germline, CDR1 is SNHLY and CDR2 is FYNNEI. This CDR3 contains 15 residues. DNA for the CDR3: TGTGCCAGCAGTGAAGCCGGCGGGCAGAACACTGAAGCTTTCTTT. Residues: CASSEAGGQNTEAFF. Drawing the rest from reference TRBV2 and TRBJ1-1, the complete variable domain is EPEVTQTPSHQVTQMGQEVILRCVPISNHLYFYWYRQILGQKVEFLVSFYNNEISEKSEIFDDQFSVERPDGSNFTLKIRSTKLEDSAMYFCASSEAGGQNTEAFFGQGTRLTVV.

The chain combines TRBV9 with TRBJ1-5; no clear D gene. Trimming shortened V by 0 bases and J by 1 base, and 8 bases separated the two germline ends. The CDR3 spans 15 residues. Germline V gene lookup returns CDR1 SGDLS and CDR2 YYNGEE. CDR3 nucleotide sequence: TGTGCCAGCAGCGTAGGTCCGGTGAGCAATCAGCCCCAGCATTTT. Its translation is CASSVGPVSNQPQHF.

In this sample, this clone turned up once. The J gene is TRBJ1-1, the V gene TRBV27; D is uncertain. Germline V gene sequence: CDR1 MNHEY, CDR2 SMNVEV (reference sequence). The CDR3 sequence is 15 residues long. Between the trimmed V and J ends, which lost 3 bases and 4 bases, there was a span of 15 bases. The CDR3 DNA reads as TGTGCCAGCAGTTTCGGTACGGGATGGGGCACTGAAGCTTTCTTT. Its protein product is CASSFGTGWGTEAFF.

CDR3 in amino acids: CAIRERGGVYEQYF. The CDR3 DNA reads as TGTGCCATCAGGGAGCGGGGGGGCGTCTACGAGCAGTACTTC. The chain uses TRBV10-3 and TRBJ2-7, with 10 bases identical to TRBD2. Germline V gene data show CDR1 as ENHRY and CDR2 as SYGVKD. The CDR3 extends over 14 amino acids. Trimming at V came to 6 bases and at J to 3 bases, leaving 5 bases not matched to a gene.

V gene TRBV9 combines with J gene TRBJ2-2, with D possibly matching TRBD2 (7 bases). CDR1 SGDLS and CDR2 YYNGEE come from the germline V gene. V was shortened by 2 bases and J by 7 bases, with 12 bases between the two germline ends. The CDR3 runs 14 residues. The CDR3 DNA reads as TGTGCCAGCAGCGTTGGGGGGGCTGGCGGGGAGCTGTTTTTT. It is translated as CASSVGGAGGELFF.

The chain carries TRBV24-1 and TRBJ2-1; tentatively, D is TRBD2 (7 bases). Trimming left V 5 bases short and J 2 bases short, with 18 bases between. Germline CDR1 KGHDR, CDR2 SFDVKD. The CDR3 has 17 amino acids. Here the CDR3 reads CATSGSSGGPPYNEQFF. CDR3 nucleotides: TGTGCCACCAGTGGCTCCTCGGGGGGCCCCCCCTACAATGAGCAGTTCTTC.

The genes are TRBV14 and TRBJ1-3, with D unclear. Deletions cut 4 bases from V and 4 bases from J, with 14 bases between. CDR1 SGHDN and CDR2 FVKESK come from the germline V gene. The CDR3 sequence is 15 residues long. CDR3 sequence: CASSRRHTGGNTIYF. As DNA, the CDR3 is TGTGCCAGCAGCCGCAGACACACGGGGGGAAACACCATATATTTT.

The chain has TRBV9 and TRBJ2-1; D ambiguous. Germline CDR1 is SGDLS and CDR2 is YYNGEE. The V gene lost 0 bases and the J gene lost 6 bases, with 10 bases spanning the gap. The CDR3 runs to 14 residues. CDR3 sequence reads: CASSVGSSFNEQFF. CDR3 bases: TGTGCCAGCAGCGTAGGTTCCAGTTTCAATGAGCAGTTCTTC. Supplemented by reference TRBV9 and TRBJ2-1, the full variable domain reads DSGVTQTPKHLITATGQRVTLRCSPRSGDLSVYWYQQSLDQGLQFLIQYYNGEERAKGNILERFSAQQFPDLHSELNLSSLELGDSALYFCASSVGSSFNEQFFGPGTRLTVL.

CDR3 coding DNA: TGTGCCAGCAGCCATGAAGGACTACCTACCTACAATGAGCAGTTCTTC. This codes for CASSHEGLPTYNEQFF. The rearrangement uses TRBV3-1 (or the pseudogene TRBV3-2) and TRBJ2-1; the D gene is possibly TRBD2 (6 bases). V was pared by 3 bases and J by 2 bases, with 14 bases between. The CDR3 spans 16 residues. The germline V gene has CDR1 LGHDT and CDR2 YNNKEL (reference sequence).

The J gene is TRBJ1-2, the V gene TRBV30; 7 bases are a match to TRBD1. The V segment lost 3 bases and the J segment 1 base; nucleotides outside the gene matches: 5. Germline V gene lookup returns CDR1 GTSNPN and CDR2 SVGIG (reference sequence). There are 14 residues in the CDR3. CDR3 nucleotides: TGTGCCTGGAGGAAGGGACAGCTTAACTATGGCTACACCTTC. Translated, it gives CAWRKGQLNYGYTF.